The 30 T cell receptor beta chains reported below all come from one sample, sequenced in a study of shared clonotypes between healthy human individuals. TCRdb's copy holds only in-frame clones and misses some; the assay was immunoSEQ multiplex PCR. Here the sample spans roughly 590,000 clones, less than 97% being singletons. The naive CD8 subset, CD45RO-negative cells positively selected for CCR7, excluded terminally differentiated effector memory CD45RA+ cells. Material for sequencing was naive CD8+ T cells sorted from blood. These receptors came from a woman between 25 and 40 years old in good health.

This chain links TRBV19 with TRBJ1-2; the D gene is possibly TRBD1 (5 bases). Germline CDR1 and CDR2: LNHDA and SQIVND (reference sequence). There are 13 residues in the CDR3. V lost 2 bases and J lost 7, with 11 bases in between. The CDR3 coding sequence is TGTGCCAGTAGTATACAGACAGCCAGTGGCTACACCTTC. Translated: CASSIQTASGYTF.

This clone was counted once. The chain uses TRBV28 and TRBJ1-5; TRBD1 matches 7 bases. Germline V lookup: CDR1 MDHEN, CDR2 SYDVKM. With 2 bases clipped from V and 0 bases from J, the junction kept 10 bases outside the gene matches. The CDR3 consists of 18 residues. CDR3 bases: TGTGCCAGCAGTTTAGACAGGGTTCCCCGTTATAGCAATCAGCCCCAGCATTTT. It specifies CASSLDRVPRYSNQPQHF.

This sequence joins TRBV28 and TRBJ2-1, with TRBD2 matching over 11 bases. J was trimmed by 2 bases and V by 3 bases; bases with no gene match: 6. The germline V gene has CDR1 MDHEN and CDR2 SYDVKM. The CDR3 totals 17 residues. The CDR3 spells CASSFTTSGVTYNEQFF. Written as DNA, the CDR3 is TGTGCCAGCAGTTTTACGACTAGCGGGGTGACCTACAATGAGCAGTTCTTC.

The V call is TRBV27, the J call TRBJ2-7; D gene unclear. The V end was cut by 3 bases, the J end by 3 bases, with 9 bases between. This CDR3 is built from 13 residues. CDR1 MNHEY and CDR2 SMNVEV come from the germline V gene (reference sequence). CDR3 nucleotides: TGTGCCAGCAGTTTTAAACCATTCTACGAGCAGTACTTC. Amino acids: CASSFKPFYEQYF.

This clone appeared a single time. CDR3 in amino acids: CASSYSTGFRSYEQYF. In nucleotides, the CDR3 is TGTGCCAGCAGTTACTCGACAGGGTTTAGATCATACGAGCAGTACTTC. The chain joins TRBV6-5 to TRBJ2-7; 7 nucleotides agree with TRBD1. Germline-derived CDR1 and CDR2 are MNHEY and SVGAGI. The junction had 9 bases not matched to a gene; V was cut back by 0 bases and J by 4 bases. The CDR3 loop spans 16 amino acids.

This clone appeared once. The chain employs TRBV30 and TRBJ2-1; D not certain. The CDR3 contains 11 residues. Germline assignment: CDR1 GTSNPN and CDR2 SVGIG (reference sequence). Deletions cut 6 bases from V and 7 bases from J, with 10 bases between. CDR3 loop: CACCSMNEQFF. CDR3 nucleotide sequence: TGTGCCTGTTGTTCTATGAATGAGCAGTTCTTC.

V usage is TRBV6-6 and J usage is TRBJ2-3, with D possibly called TRBD1 or TRBD2 (7 bases each). The CDR3 has 15 amino acids. V was trimmed by 2 bases and J by 4 bases, leaving 13 bases between them. From germline, CDR1 is MNHNY and CDR2 SVGAGI (reference sequence). Here the CDR3 reads CASSYGRGLSDTQYF. The CDR3 bases are TGTGCCAGCAGTTACGGGAGGGGGCTTTCAGATACGCAGTATTTT.

As to this clone: Its ends do not fully match the called genes, so a read error is possible. Other DNA sequences in the same sample also yield this CDR3. CDR3 loop: CASSSIWSTPSYNEQFF. The CDR3 nucleotides read TGCGCCAGTAGTTCAATTTGGTCTACTCCCTCCTACAATGAGCAGTTCTTC. The chain employs TRBV19 and TRBJ2-1; D uncertain. The CDR3 is made up of 17 amino acids. The germline gives CDR1 LNHDA, CDR2 SQIVND (reference sequence).

The chain has TRBV6-5 and TRBJ1-2, with D uncertain. V gave up 4 bases and J gave up 4 bases, with 13 bases separating them. The germline V gene has CDR1 MNHEY and CDR2 SVGAGI. The CDR3 sequence is 14 residues long. The CDR3 DNA reads TGTGCCAGCAGTTCTTTCAGAACAGCCTATGGCTACACCTTC. It is translated as CASSSFRTAYGYTF.

The rearrangement uses TRBV25-1 and TRBJ2-7; a possible D gene is TRBD2 (6 bases). Germline assignment: CDR1 MGHDK and CDR2 SYGVNS. V was trimmed by 4 bases and J by 3 bases, leaving 13 bases between them. The CDR3 length is 14 residues. CDR3 residues: CASSVEGSFYEQYF. The CDR3 DNA reads TGTGCCAGCAGTGTGGAGGGGTCCTTCTACGAGCAGTACTTC.

J is TRBJ2-7 and V is TRBV6-5, with D perhaps matching TRBD2 (6 bases). The CDR3 covers 13 residues. V was clipped by 4 bases and J by 0 bases, with 7 bases between them. CDR1 and CDR2 from the germline V gene are MNHEY and SVGAGI. Here the CDR3 reads CASSSGGSYEQYF. In DNA, the CDR3 is TGTGCCAGCAGTTCCGGGGGCTCCTACGAGCAGTACTTC.

This rearrangement joins TRBV4-1 to TRBJ2-3, with TRBD2 identical over 8 bases. Germline assignment: CDR1 MGHRA and CDR2 YSYEKL. The CDR3 spans 17 residues. V shed 1 base and J 6 bases; nucleotides not matched to a gene: 12. This CDR3 reads CASSQAGLAGYRDTQYF. The CDR3 bases are TGCGCCAGCAGCCAAGCGGGCCTAGCGGGCTACAGGGATACGCAGTATTTT.

The gene calls are TRBV19 and TRBJ2-1; 7 bases map to TRBD2. Germline V gene sequence: CDR1 LNHDA, CDR2 SQIVND (reference sequence). The length of the CDR3 is 14 residues. Trimming cost V 4 bases and J 10 bases; bases outside gene matches: 10. Here the CDR3 reads CASSKQREGKEQFF. CDR3 sequence (DNA): TGTGCCAGTAGTAAGCAGAGGGAGGGCAAGGAGCAGTTCTTC.

This chain joins TRBV6-5 and TRBJ2-1; D uncertain. This CDR3 has 14 residues. Germline V gene lookup returns CDR1 MNHEY and CDR2 SVGAGI. The germline V and J ends were trimmed by 2 bases and 4 bases, with 9 bases remaining between them. The CDR3 region is CASSYDSLYNEQFF. CDR3 nucleotide sequence: TGTGCCAGCAGTTACGACTCGTTATACAATGAGCAGTTCTTC.

This chain connects TRBV19 to TRBJ1-5; D remains ambiguous. The CDR3 runs 14 residues. Germline assignment: CDR1 LNHDA and CDR2 SQIVND (reference sequence). The germline V and J ends were trimmed by 9 bases and 0 bases, with 12 bases remaining between them. This CDR3 is CASQVRDSNQPQHF. CDR3 coding DNA: TGTGCCAGCCAGGTCAGAGATAGCAATCAGCCCCAGCATTTT. Full variable domain (outside the CDR3, taken from reference TRBV19 and TRBJ1-5): DGGITQSPKYLFRKEGQNVTLSCEQNLNHDAMYWYRQDPGQGLRLIYYSQIVNDFQKGDIAEGYSVSREKKESFPLTVTSAQKNPTAFYLCASQVRDSNQPQHFGDGTRLSIL.

The rearrangement joins TRBV7-8 to TRBJ2-3; 8 bases are shared with TRBD2. Germline V gene sequence: CDR1 SGHVS, CDR2 FQNEAQ. V lost 6 bases and J lost 0; bases outside the gene matches: 5. This CDR3 has 15 residues. This CDR3 reads CASSVTSASTDTQYF. CDR3 in DNA: TGTGCCAGCAGTGTGACTAGCGCAAGCACAGATACGCAGTATTTT.

CDR3 sequence: CASSLALGGSNQPQHF. The DNA of the CDR3 is TGTGCCAGCAGCTTAGCGCTGGGGGGCAGCAATCAGCCCCAGCATTTT. This chain connects TRBV7-9 to TRBJ1-5, with a possible D match to TRBD1 (6 bases). Germline lookup yields CDR1 SEHNR and CDR2 FQNEAQ (reference sequence). V was shortened by 0 bases and J by 1 base, with 10 bases between the two germline ends. CDR3 length: 16 amino acids.

The V gene is TRBV5-1, the J gene TRBJ2-1; D might be TRBD1 (6 bases). V lost 4 bases, J lost 1 base, and 12 bases lay in between. The CDR3 sequence is 15 residues long. Germline values: CDR1 SGHRS, CDR2 YFSETQ. The CDR3 DNA is TGCGCCAGCAGCCCCGGACAGAATTCCTACAATGAGCAGTTCTTC. Translated: CASSPGQNSYNEQFF.

This chain uses TRBV5-1 with TRBJ2-7, with D perhaps matching TRBD2 (5 bases). This CDR3 comprises 16 residues. Per germline, CDR1 SGHRS and CDR2 YFSETQ. V lost 3 bases, J lost 6 bases, and 22 bases lay in between. In DNA form, the CDR3 reads TGCGCCAGCAGCTGGAGGTCAACCGGGGTCAAAGGCGAGCAGTACTTC. This encodes CASSWRSTGVKGEQYF.

The V gene is TRBV6-5, the J gene TRBJ2-1, with TRBD1 as a possible D gene (5 bases). V was shortened by 10 bases and J by 8 bases, with 21 bases between the two germline ends. The V gene's germline CDR1 is MNHEY and CDR2 SVGAGI. The CDR3 covers 14 residues. Here the CDR3 reads CANKDWGVLDEQFF. In nucleotides, the CDR3 is TGTGCCAACAAAGATTGGGGCGTATTGGATGAGCAGTTCTTC.

This chain uses TRBV27 with TRBJ2-3, with a weak D call TRBD2 (5 bases). V was cut by 0 bases and J by 0 bases, with 13 bases left in between. From germline, CDR1 is MNHEY and CDR2 SMNVEV (reference sequence). The CDR3 runs 17 residues. For the CDR3, the DNA is TGTGCCAGCAGTTTATCCGAGCGGACCTTAAGCACAGATACGCAGTATTTT. Its protein is CASSLSERTLSTDTQYF.

This clone was seen a single time. The rearrangement uses TRBV5-6 and TRBJ2-7; D is perhaps TRBD2 (5 bases). The CDR3 spans 14 residues. V lost 1 base and J lost 6, with 14 bases in between. Germline values: CDR1 SGHDT, CDR2 YYEEEE. CDR3 loop: CASSLLGSRGEQYF. The CDR3, as DNA: TGTGCCAGCAGCTTGTTAGGGAGCAGAGGCGAGCAGTACTTC.

The chain has TRBV28 and TRBJ2-2, with D tentatively TRBD1 (5 bases). CDR3 length: 16 residues. Per germline, CDR1 MDHEN and CDR2 SYDVKM. The V and J ends lost 6 bases and 2 bases respectively, with 16 bases between them. CDR3 nucleotide sequence: TGTGCCAGCAGCAGCGAACAGGAGATAAACACCGGGGAGCTGTTTTTT. It translates to CASSSEQEINTGELFF.

V usage is TRBV7-2 and J usage is TRBJ2-2; 12 nucleotides line up with TRBD2. V shed 4 bases, J shed 6 bases, and the junction held 3 bases outside the gene matches. The germline CDR1 and CDR2 sequences are SGHTA and FQGNSA. This CDR3 region has 15 residues. The CDR3 DNA sequence: TGTGCCAGCAGCTCTAGCGGGAGGGCCGCCGGGGAGCTGTTTTTT. It specifies CASSSSGRAAGELFF. Full variable domain (missing parts from reference TRBV7-2 and TRBJ2-2): GAGVSQSPSNKVTEKGKDVELRCDPISGHTALYWYRQSLGQGLEFLIYFQGNSAPDKSGLPSDRFSAERTGGSVSTLTIQRTQQEDSAVYLCASSSSGRAAGELFFGEGSRLTVL.

The chain recombines TRBV11-2 with TRBJ1-1; possible D gene TRBD1, 5 bases. Trimming shortened V by 3 bases and J by 7 bases, and 6 bases separated the two germline ends. There are 11 residues in the CDR3. CDR1 and CDR2 from the germline V gene are SGHAT and FQNNGV. CDR3 amino acids: CASSLGGEAFF. In DNA, the CDR3 is TGTGCCAGCAGCTTGGGGGGTGAAGCTTTCTTT.

The gene calls are TRBV18 and TRBJ2-5, with D perhaps TRBD1 (5 bases). This CDR3 comprises 16 residues. Trimming cost V 2 bases and J 6 bases, with 19 bases left between them. Germline lookup yields CDR1 KGHSH and CDR2 LQKENI. The CDR3 DNA sequence: TGTGCCAGCTCACCAAACACAAACAAGGGGAATAAGACCCAGTACTTC. The encoded protein is CASSPNTNKGNKTQYF.

V usage is TRBV15 and J usage is TRBJ1-2, with D possibly matching TRBD1 (5 bases). Germline V gives CDR1 LNHNV, CDR2 YYDKDF (reference sequence). This CDR3 comprises 15 residues. Trimming removed 0 bases at V and 6 bases at J, with 14 bases between. The CDR3 nucleotides read TGTGCCACCAGCAGAGATCTTGGAGGGGCGGATGGCTACACCTTC. This encodes CATSRDLGGADGYTF.

The chain links TRBV28 to TRBJ1-4, with D possibly matching TRBD1 (6 bases). Trimming pared 5 bases from V and 8 bases from J, leaving 15 bases between. From germline, CDR1 is MDHEN and CDR2 SYDVKM. The CDR3 sequence is 14 residues long. The CDR3 bases are TGTGCCAGCAGTCACAACAGGGTTCGAGAAAAACTGTTTTTT. It yields the protein CASSHNRVREKLFF.

The V and J genes are TRBV5-4 and TRBJ2-5; D is undetermined. The J call may be faulty, since TRBJ2-7 better matches the DNA end. There are 11 residues in the CDR3. Germline V gene data show CDR1 as SGHNT and CDR2 as YYREEE (reference sequence). The CDR3 DNA is TGTGCCAGCAGCAGCACCTACGAGCAGTACTTC. It encodes CASSSTYEQYF.

This sequence joins TRBV5-4 and TRBJ2-1; D perhaps matches TRBD2 (5 bases). CDR3 size: 13 residues. Germline V gives CDR1 SGHNT, CDR2 YYREEE (reference sequence). The ends were cut back, 5 bases at V and 5 bases at J, with 11 bases in the middle. The CDR3 is CASREDPDNEQFF. The CDR3 DNA is TGTGCCAGCAGGGAGGACCCGGACAATGAGCAGTTCTTC.